One TCR beta chain is described in this entry. Here immunoSEQ multiplex PCR was the method, and the copy in TCRdb shows in-frame clones only, minus some. The data hold about 190,000 clones, with roughly 88% observed a single time. This sample was included in a study of blood T cell repertoires in COVID-19. Whole-study context: Collection of acute and convalescent COVID-19 samples took place in the United States, Italy and Spain.

Sequenced: peripheral blood. The receptor was derived from a woman in her 40s who had recovered from COVID-19.

The CDR3 sequence: CASRKQGHDQVNTEAFF. CDR3 nucleotides: TGTGCCAGCAGGAAACAGGGACACGACCAGGTGAACACTGAAGCTTTCTTT. The chain has TRBV28 and TRBJ1-1; tentative D call: TRBD1 (6 bases). The length of the CDR3 is 17 residues. Trimming left V 6 bases short and J 0 bases short, with 20 bases between. Germline V gene sequence: CDR1 MDHEN, CDR2 SYDVKM. Together with reference TRBV28 and TRBJ1-1, the CDR3 gives the full variable domain: DVKVTQSSRYLVKRTGEKVFLECVQDMDHENMFWYRQDPGLGLRLIYFSYDVKMKEKGDIPEGYSVSREKKERFSLILESASTNQTSMYLCASRKQGHDQVNTEAFFGQGTRLTVV.